This is a list of T cell receptor beta chains from one sample in a study of OX40 agonist ivuxolimab in advanced cancers. Using immunoSEQ multiplex PCR, the repertoire was profiled, and TCRdb retains in-frame clones only, with some absent. Of approximately 33,000 clones in the sample, approximately 89% were seen once. Sample: CD4+ or CD8+ T cells sorted from blood, taken in a trial of the OX40 agonist ivuxolimab. These receptors originate from an adult with an advanced solid tumor such as melanoma, head and neck, liver or kidney cancer. CDR3s include the opening cysteine and the closing phenylalanine or tryptophan. D genes are given only for firm matches. Size is stated for part of the rows, as once, few or many counts, or as a class when the clone is expanded.

d_gene: -
j_gene: TRBJ2-7
v_gene: TRBV21-1
abundance: -
CDR3aa: CASCTSGAFYEQYF
CDR3nt: TGTGCCAGCTGCACTAGCGGGGCCTTCTACGAGCAGTACTTC

d_gene: TRBD2
j_gene: TRBJ2-7
v_gene: TRBV28
abundance: -
CDR3aa: CASSPTSGSSYEQYF
CDR3nt: TGTGCCAGCAGCCCGACTAGCGGGAGCTCCTACGAGCAGTACTTC

d_gene: -
j_gene: TRBJ2-7
v_gene: TRBV20-1
abundance: -
CDR3aa: CSAALGYEQYF
CDR3nt: TGCAGTGCCGCACTAGGTTACGAGCAGTACTTC

d_gene: -
j_gene: TRBJ1-1
v_gene: TRBV11-3
abundance: few
CDR3aa: CASTRGAATEAFF
CDR3nt: TGTGCCAGCACCCGGGGGGCCGCCACTGAAGCTTTCTTT

d_gene: TRBD2
j_gene: TRBJ2-1
v_gene: TRBV5-4
abundance: -
CDR3aa: CASSRGTSGDNEQFF
CDR3nt: TGTGCCAGCAGCCGAGGGACTAGCGGCGACAATGAGCAGTTCTTC

d_gene: -
j_gene: TRBJ2-2
v_gene: TRBV5-4
abundance: -
CDR3aa: CASSLPLDTGELFF
CDR3nt: TGTGCCAGCAGCTTGCCCCTGGACACCGGGGAGCTGTTTTTT

d_gene: -
j_gene: TRBJ1-1
v_gene: TRBV19
abundance: -
CDR3aa: CASSIEGEGSSNTEAFF
CDR3nt: TGTGCCAGTAGTATAGAGGGAGAGGGGTCTTCGAACACTGAAGCTTTCTTT

d_gene: -
j_gene: TRBJ1-4
v_gene: TRBV27
abundance: -
CDR3aa: CASSFNGQQNEKLFF
CDR3nt: TGTGCCAGCAGTTTCAATGGCCAGCAGAATGAAAAACTGTTTTTT

d_gene: -
j_gene: TRBJ2-7
v_gene: TRBV4-3
abundance: -
CDR3aa: CASSQDHFQAREQYF
CDR3nt: TGCGCCAGCAGCCAAGACCACTTTCAAGCCCGGGAGCAGTACTTC

d_gene: -
j_gene: TRBJ2-5
v_gene: TRBV28
abundance: -
CDR3aa: CASSPTGTGRIETQYF
CDR3nt: TGTGCCAGCAGTCCAACCGGGACGGGGAGGATAGAGACCCAGTACTTC

d_gene: -
j_gene: TRBJ2-1
v_gene: TRBV2
abundance: -
CDR3aa: CASSPDYPNEQFF
CDR3nt: TGTGCCAGCAGTCCCGACTATCCAAATGAGCAGTTCTTC